The 10 T cell receptor beta chains given below trace back to one sample, sequenced in a study of neoadjuvant anti-PD-1 for oral cavity cancer (dated by TCRdb to the early 2020s). In the paper's terms, the time point label means: before neoadjuvant nivolumab. Library preparation used the immunoSEQ multiplex PCR assay. The table was pulled from immuneACCESS by TCRdb, which kept in-frame rearrangements only. Such tables lose some clones; where checked, under half of the loss comes from unresolved V genes, and the rest has no known cause. The sample yields 15,000 or so clones; about 61% were counted once. The leading ten clones occupy around 2.8% of the sample. Sequenced here: PBMCs, sampled before nivolumab (anti-PD-1) treatment. Receptors originate from a person aged 35 to 85 with oral cavity squamous cell carcinoma.

This clone was seen more than once but under ten times. As DNA, the CDR3 is TGTGCCAGCAGCATGGGACTAGCGGGACCCTACGAGCAGTACTTC. Translation gives CASSMGLAGPYEQYF. The V gene is TRBV7-9, the J gene TRBJ2-7; 13 bases fit TRBD2. Trimming at V came to 5 bases and at J to 2 bases, leaving 3 bases not matched to a gene. The CDR3 extends over 15 amino acids. Germline CDR1 and CDR2: SEHNR and FQNEAQ (reference sequence). Full variable domain (rest looked up from reference TRBV7-9 and TRBJ2-7): DTGVSQNPRHKITKRGQNVTFRCDPISEHNRLYWYRQTLGQGPEFLTYFQNEAQLEKSRLLSDRFSAERPKGSFSTLEIQRTEQGDSAMYLCASSMGLAGPYEQYFGPGTRLTVT.

CDR3 region: CASSSGTVYEQYF. The CDR3 nucleotides are TGCGCCAGCAGTAGTGGGACAGTCTACGAGCAGTACTTC. The chain couples TRBV4-1 to TRBJ2-7, with TRBD1 identical over 7 bases. CDR1 MGHRA and CDR2 YSYEKL come from the germline V gene. V dropped 6 bases and J dropped 3; count of bases not matched to a gene: 5. The CDR3 is 13 residues long.

In its sample, this clone was seen a few times. Here the CDR3 reads CASSFGITGELFF. The CDR3 DNA reads TGTGCCAGCAGTTTCGGGATCACCGGGGAGCTGTTTTTT. The chain has TRBV27 and TRBJ2-2, with D maybe TRBD2 (5 bases). With 3 bases removed from V and 4 bases from J, the gap between germline ends came to 6 bases. This CDR3 spans 13 amino acids. Germline V gives CDR1 MNHEY, CDR2 SMNVEV (reference sequence).

The V call is TRBV6-6, the J call TRBJ1-1; 10 bases map to TRBD1. Trimming at V came to 4 bases and at J to 4 bases, leaving 6 bases not matched to a gene. CDR1 MNHNY and CDR2 SVGAGI come from the germline V gene (reference sequence). The CDR3 is 15 residues long. In nucleotides, the CDR3 is TGTGCCAGCAGTTGGACAGGGGGGTCGGGCACTGAAGCTTTCTTT. It yields the protein CASSWTGGSGTEAFF.

This chain connects TRBV2 to TRBJ2-7; D remains unclear. V dropped 4 bases and J dropped 5 bases, with 15 bases sitting between them. Germline assignment: CDR1 SNHLY and CDR2 FYNNEI. This CDR3 is built from 14 residues. DNA of the CDR3: TGTGCCAGCAGTGGAAGGATCCTTAGGGACGAGCAGTACTTC. This translates into CASSGRILRDEQYF.

This chain joins TRBV7-9 and TRBJ1-5; the match to TRBD1 covers 7 bases. Losses at the gene ends were 5 bases for V and 5 bases for J; bases not matched to a gene: 0. The V gene's germline CDR1 is SEHNR and CDR2 FQNEAQ (reference sequence). The CDR3 covers 12 residues. In nucleotides, the CDR3 is TGTGCCAGCAGCCAGGGGGATCAGCCCCAGCATTTT. This codes for CASSQGDQPQHF.

The chain recombines TRBV6-1 with TRBJ2-7; maybe TRBD1 (6 bases). With 4 bases removed from V and 0 bases from J, the gap between germline ends came to 19 bases. The CDR3 covers 17 residues. CDR1 is MNHNS and CDR2 is SASEGT in the germline V gene. For the CDR3, the DNA is TGTGCCAGCAGTGGGAGATTAGGGGGACCCAGCTCCTACGAGCAGTACTTC. This encodes CASSGRLGGPSSYEQYF.

The chain couples TRBV19 to TRBJ2-7; tentatively, D is TRBD1 or TRBD2 (5 bases each). The V and J ends lost 10 bases and 3 bases respectively, with 10 bases between them. This CDR3 is built from 11 residues. CDR1 is LNHDA and CDR2 is SQIVND in the germline V gene (reference sequence). In DNA, the CDR3 is TGTGCCACGGGACGGATCTACGAGCAGTACTTC. It translates to CATGRIYEQYF.

The gene calls are TRBV5-4 and TRBJ2-1, with 9 bases fitting TRBD1. CDR1 SGHNT and CDR2 YYREEE come from the germline V gene (reference sequence). This CDR3 is 15 amino acids long. The trim removed 4 bases at V and 7 bases at J, leaving 9 bases unmatched. The CDR3 here is CASSIGQGFGNEQFF. In DNA, the CDR3 is TGTGCCAGCAGCATAGGACAGGGGTTCGGAAATGAGCAGTTCTTC.

J is TRBJ2-7 and V is TRBV28; D remains unclear. In germline, CDR1 is MDHEN, CDR2 SYDVKM. The V end lost 3 bases, the J end lost 2 bases, and 11 bases lay between the germline ends. This CDR3 is built from 14 residues. CDR3 DNA sequence: TGTGCCAGCAGTTTTGGGTCCCCTCCCTACGAGCAGTACTTC. It translates to CASSFGSPPYEQYF.